This T cell receptor beta chain is from a study of OX40 agonist ivuxolimab in advanced cancers. Profiling relied on immunoSEQ multiplex PCR, and the TCRdb table lists in-frame clones only, not all of them. The table includes about 36,000 clones, around two thirds detected once. The sample here was CD4+ or CD8+ T cells sorted from blood, taken in a trial of the OX40 agonist ivuxolimab. This clonotype originated in an adult with an advanced solid tumor such as melanoma, head and neck, liver or kidney cancer.

The CDR3: CASSLARGGYGYTF. Here the CDR3 DNA reads TGTGCCAGCAGCTTAGCGCGAGGGGGATATGGCTACACCTTC. The V call is TRBV7-2, the J call TRBJ1-2, with D possibly matching TRBD1 (6 bases). Per the germline V gene, CDR1 is SGHTA and CDR2 is FQGNSA. CDR3 length equals 14 residues. V lost 0 bases and J 5 bases, leaving 10 bases between the germline ends.